This TCR beta chain was captured by sequencing in a study of blood T cell repertoires in COVID-19. Study details: COVID-19 samples collected from the United States, Italy and Spain covered acute and convalescent phases. T cells, B-cell-depleted T cells, or PBMCs provided the cDNA or gDNA that served as material.

Repertoires were generated with immunoSEQ multiplex PCR, while TCRdb's copy carries only in-frame clones and drops some. The sample includes some 250,000 clones, roughly 88% of them seen just once. The germline V gene has CDR1 MNHEY and CDR2 SMNVEV (reference sequence). Trimming stripped 8 bases from V and 0 bases from J, with 20 bases between. There are 18 residues in the CDR3. The TCR sequence derives from a human donor in a cohort sampled during active COVID-19. This chain links TRBV27 with TRBJ2-6; possibly TRBD1 for D (6 bases). The sample was peripheral blood. DNA of the CDR3: TGTGCCAGCGGAAAATGGACAGTAGTCAGCTCTGGGGCCAACGTCCTGACTTTC. This encodes CASGKWTVVSSGANVLTF.